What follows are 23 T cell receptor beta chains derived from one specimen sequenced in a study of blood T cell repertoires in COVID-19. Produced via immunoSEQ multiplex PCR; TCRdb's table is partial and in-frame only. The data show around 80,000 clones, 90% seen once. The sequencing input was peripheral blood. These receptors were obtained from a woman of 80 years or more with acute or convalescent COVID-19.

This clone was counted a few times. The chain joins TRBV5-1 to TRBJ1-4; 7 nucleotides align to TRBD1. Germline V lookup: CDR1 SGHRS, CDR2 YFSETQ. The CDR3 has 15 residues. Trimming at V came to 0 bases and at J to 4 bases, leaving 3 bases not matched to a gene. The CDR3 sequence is CASSLAGQLNEKLFF. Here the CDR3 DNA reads TGCGCCAGCAGCTTGGCGGGACAGCTTAATGAAAAACTGTTTTTT.

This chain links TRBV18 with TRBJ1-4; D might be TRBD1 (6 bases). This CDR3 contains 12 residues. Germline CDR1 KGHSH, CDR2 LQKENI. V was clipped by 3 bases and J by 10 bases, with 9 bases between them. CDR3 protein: CASSPQDRKLFF. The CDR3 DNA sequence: TGTGCCAGCTCACCCCAGGACAGAAAACTGTTTTTT.

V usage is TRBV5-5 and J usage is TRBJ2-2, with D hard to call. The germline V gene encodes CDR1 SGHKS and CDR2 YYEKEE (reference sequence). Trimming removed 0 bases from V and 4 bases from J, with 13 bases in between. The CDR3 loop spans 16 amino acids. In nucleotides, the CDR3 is TGTGCCAGCAGCTTGGGGGCCCTCGTGGGCACCGGGGAGCTGTTTTTT. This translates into CASSLGALVGTGELFF.

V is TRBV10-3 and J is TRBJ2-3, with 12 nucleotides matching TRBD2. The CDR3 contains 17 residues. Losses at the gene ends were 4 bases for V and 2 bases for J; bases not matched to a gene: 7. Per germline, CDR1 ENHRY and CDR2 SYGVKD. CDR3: CAISGRLAGAATDTQYF. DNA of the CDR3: TGTGCCATCAGTGGGCGACTAGCGGGGGCCGCCACAGATACGCAGTATTTT.

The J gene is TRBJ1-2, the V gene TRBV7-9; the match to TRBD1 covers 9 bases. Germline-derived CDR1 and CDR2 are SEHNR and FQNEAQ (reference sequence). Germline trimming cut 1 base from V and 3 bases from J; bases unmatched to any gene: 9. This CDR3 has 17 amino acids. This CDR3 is CASSLGLGQGIDYGYTF. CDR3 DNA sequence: TGTGCCAGCAGCTTAGGCTTAGGACAGGGGATCGACTATGGCTACACCTTC.

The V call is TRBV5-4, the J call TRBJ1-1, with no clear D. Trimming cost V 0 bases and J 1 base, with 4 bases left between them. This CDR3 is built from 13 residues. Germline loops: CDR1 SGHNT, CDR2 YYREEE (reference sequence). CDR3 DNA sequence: TGTGCCAGCAGCTTGGAACAGAACACTGAAGCTTTCTTT. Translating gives CASSLEQNTEAFF. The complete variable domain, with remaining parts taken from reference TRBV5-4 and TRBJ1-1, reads ETGVTQSPTHLIKTRGQQVTLRCSSQSGHNTVSWYQQALGQGPQFIFQYYREEENGRGNFPPRFSGLQFPNYSSELNVNALELDDSALYLCASSLEQNTEAFFGQGTRLTVV.

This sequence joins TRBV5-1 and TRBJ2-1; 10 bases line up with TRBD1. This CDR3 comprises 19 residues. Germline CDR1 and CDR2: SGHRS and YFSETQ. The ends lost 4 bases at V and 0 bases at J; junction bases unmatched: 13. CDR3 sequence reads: CASSNRDRGGGGSYNEQFF. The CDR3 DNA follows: TGCGCCAGCAGCAACCGGGACAGGGGCGGTGGTGGCTCCTACAATGAGCAGTTCTTC. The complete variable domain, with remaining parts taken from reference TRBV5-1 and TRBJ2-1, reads KAGVTQTPRYLIKTRGQQVTLSCSPISGHRSVSWYQQTPGQGLQFLFEYFSETQRNKGNFPGRFSGRQFSNSRSEMNVSTLELGDSALYLCASSNRDRGGGGSYNEQFFGPGTRLTVL.

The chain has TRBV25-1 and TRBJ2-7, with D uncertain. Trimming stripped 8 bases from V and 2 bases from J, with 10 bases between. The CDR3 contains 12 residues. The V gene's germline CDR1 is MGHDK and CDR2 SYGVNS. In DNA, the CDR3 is TGTGCCAGCCGACATGGCCCCTACGAGCAGTACTTC. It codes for CASRHGPYEQYF.

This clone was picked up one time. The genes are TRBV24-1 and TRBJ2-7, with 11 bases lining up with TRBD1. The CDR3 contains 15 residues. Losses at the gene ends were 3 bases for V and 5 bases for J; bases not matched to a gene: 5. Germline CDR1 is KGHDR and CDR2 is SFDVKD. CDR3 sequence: CATSDGGQGDDEQYF. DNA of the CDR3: TGTGCCACCAGTGATGGGGGACAGGGGGACGACGAGCAGTACTTC.

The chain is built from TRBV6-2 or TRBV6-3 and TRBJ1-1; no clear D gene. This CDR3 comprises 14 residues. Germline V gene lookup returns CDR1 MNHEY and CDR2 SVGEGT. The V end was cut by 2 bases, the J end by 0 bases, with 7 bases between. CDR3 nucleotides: TGTGCCAGCAGTTACGGTCGGTTGAACACTGAAGCTTTCTTT. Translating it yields CASSYGRLNTEAFF.

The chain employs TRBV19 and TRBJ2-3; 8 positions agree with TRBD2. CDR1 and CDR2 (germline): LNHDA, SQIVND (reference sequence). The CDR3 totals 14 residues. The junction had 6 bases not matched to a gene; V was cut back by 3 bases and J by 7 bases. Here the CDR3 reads CASSIGTSIYTQYF. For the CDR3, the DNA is TGTGCCAGTAGTATTGGGACTAGTATATATACGCAGTATTTT.

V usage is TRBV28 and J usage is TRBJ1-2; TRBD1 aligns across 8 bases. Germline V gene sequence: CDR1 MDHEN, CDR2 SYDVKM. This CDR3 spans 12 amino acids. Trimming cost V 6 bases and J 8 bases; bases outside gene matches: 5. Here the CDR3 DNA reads TGTGCCAGCAGAGGGGACAGGCTAGGCTACACCTTC. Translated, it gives CASRGDRLGYTF.

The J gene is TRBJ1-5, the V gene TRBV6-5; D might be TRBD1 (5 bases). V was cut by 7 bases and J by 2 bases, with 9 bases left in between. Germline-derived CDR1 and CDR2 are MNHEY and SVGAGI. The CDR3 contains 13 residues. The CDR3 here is CASMGGGNQPQHF. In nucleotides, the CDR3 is TGTGCCAGCATGGGAGGGGGCAATCAGCCCCAGCATTTT.

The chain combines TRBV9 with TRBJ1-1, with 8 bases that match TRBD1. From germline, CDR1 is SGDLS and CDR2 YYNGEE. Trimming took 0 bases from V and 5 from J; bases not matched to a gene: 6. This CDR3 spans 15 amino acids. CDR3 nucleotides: TGTGCCAGCAGCGTAGAGCTACAGGGGGGAACTGAAGCTTTCTTT. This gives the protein CASSVELQGGTEAFF. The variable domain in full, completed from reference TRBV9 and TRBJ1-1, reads DSGVTQTPKHLITATGQRVTLRCSPRSGDLSVYWYQQSLDQGLQFLIQYYNGEERAKGNILERFSAQQFPDLHSELNLSSLELGDSALYFCASSVELQGGTEAFFGQGTRLTVV.

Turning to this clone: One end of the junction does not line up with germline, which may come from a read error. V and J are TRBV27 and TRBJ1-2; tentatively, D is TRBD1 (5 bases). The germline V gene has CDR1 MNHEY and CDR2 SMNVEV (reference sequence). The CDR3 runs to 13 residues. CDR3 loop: CAGSLNGGGGYTF. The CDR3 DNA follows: TGTGCCGGCAGTTTAAATGGGGGAGGCGGCTACACCTTC.

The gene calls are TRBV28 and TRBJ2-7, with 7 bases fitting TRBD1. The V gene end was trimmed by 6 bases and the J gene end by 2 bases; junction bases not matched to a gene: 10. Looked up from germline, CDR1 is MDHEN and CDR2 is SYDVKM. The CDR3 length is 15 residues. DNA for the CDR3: TGTGCCAGCAGCCCACAGGGGCGGAGACCCTACGAGCAGTACTTC. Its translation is CASSPQGRRPYEQYF.

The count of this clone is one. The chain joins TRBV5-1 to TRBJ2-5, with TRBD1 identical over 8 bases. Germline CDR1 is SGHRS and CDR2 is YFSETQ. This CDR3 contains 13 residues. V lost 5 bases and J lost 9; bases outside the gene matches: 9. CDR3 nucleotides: TGCGCCAGCAGGGAGGGACAGGCGGAACCCCAGTACTTC. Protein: CASREGQAEPQYF.

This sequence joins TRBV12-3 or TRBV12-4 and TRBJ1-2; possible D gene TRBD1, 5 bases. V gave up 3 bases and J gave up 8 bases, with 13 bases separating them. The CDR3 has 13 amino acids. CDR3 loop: CASSLGGLRGYTF. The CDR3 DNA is TGTGCCAGCAGTTTGGGGGGATTGAGAGGCTACACCTTC.

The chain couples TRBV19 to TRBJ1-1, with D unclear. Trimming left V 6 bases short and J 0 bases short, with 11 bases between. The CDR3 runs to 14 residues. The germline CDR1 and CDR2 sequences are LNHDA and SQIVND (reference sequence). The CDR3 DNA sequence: TGTGCCAGTAGGGGCAGAGCTTTGAACACTGAAGCTTTCTTT. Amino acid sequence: CASRGRALNTEAFF.

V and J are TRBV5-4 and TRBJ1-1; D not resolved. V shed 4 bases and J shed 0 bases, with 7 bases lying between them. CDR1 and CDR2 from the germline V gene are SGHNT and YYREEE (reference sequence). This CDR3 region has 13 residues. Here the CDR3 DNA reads TGTGCCAGCAGCCCTATAGTGAACACTGAAGCTTTCTTT. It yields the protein CASSPIVNTEAFF.

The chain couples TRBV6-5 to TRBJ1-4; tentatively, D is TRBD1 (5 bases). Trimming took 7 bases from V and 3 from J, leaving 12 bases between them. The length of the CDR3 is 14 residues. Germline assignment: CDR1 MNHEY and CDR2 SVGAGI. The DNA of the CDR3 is TGTGCCAGCACGGTGGTCAGGGCTAATGAAAAACTGTTTTTT. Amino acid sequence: CASTVVRANEKLFF.

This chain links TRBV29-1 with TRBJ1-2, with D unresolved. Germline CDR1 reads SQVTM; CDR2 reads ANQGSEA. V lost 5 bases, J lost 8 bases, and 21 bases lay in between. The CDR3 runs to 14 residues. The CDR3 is CSVRGGRDIEGYTF. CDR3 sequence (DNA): TGCAGCGTTCGGGGTGGACGAGATATTGAGGGCTACACCTTC. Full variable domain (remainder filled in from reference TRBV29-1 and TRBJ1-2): SAVISQKPSRDICQRGTSLTIQCQVDSQVTMMFWYRQQPGQSLTLIATANQGSEATYESGFVIDKFPISRPNLTFSTLTVSNMSPEDSSIYLCSVRGGRDIEGYTFGSGTRLTVV.

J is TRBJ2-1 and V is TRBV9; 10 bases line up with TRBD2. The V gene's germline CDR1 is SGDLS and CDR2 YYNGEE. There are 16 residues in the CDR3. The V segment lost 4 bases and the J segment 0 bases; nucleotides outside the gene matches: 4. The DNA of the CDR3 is TGTGCCAGCAGCTCACTAGCGGGGAGCTCCTACAATGAGCAGTTCTTC. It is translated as CASSSLAGSSYNEQFF. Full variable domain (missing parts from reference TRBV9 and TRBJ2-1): DSGVTQTPKHLITATGQRVTLRCSPRSGDLSVYWYQQSLDQGLQFLIQYYNGEERAKGNILERFSAQQFPDLHSELNLSSLELGDSALYFCASSSLAGSSYNEQFFGPGTRLTVL.